These 7 T cell receptor beta chains were sequenced from one sample in a study of T cell responses to AZD1222 COVID-19 vaccine. The repertoire was sequenced with immunoSEQ multiplex PCR; TCRdb's copy has only in-frame clones and lacks some. The sample records 140,000 to 150,000 clones, 91% being singletons. The specimen comprised peripheral blood, sampled on day 0 of AZD1222 vaccination. These receptors were taken from an adult in good health.

The chain is built from TRBV4-3 and TRBJ1-5; D not resolved. Trimming shortened V by 4 bases and J by 7 bases, and 11 bases separated the two germline ends. Germline CDR1 reads LGHNA; CDR2 reads YSLEER. The CDR3 has 13 amino acids. The CDR3 region has the DNA TGCGCCAGCAGCCGTCAGCTGGAGCAGCCCCAGCATTTT. Protein: CASSRQLEQPQHF.

The chain is built from TRBV11-2 and TRBJ2-3, with D hard to call. Trimming removed 5 bases from V and 5 bases from J, with 20 bases in between. CDR3 length: 16 amino acids. CDR1 is SGHAT, CDR2 FQNNGV, per germline. The CDR3 here is CASSPVSWGMKDTQYF. Here the CDR3 DNA reads TGTGCCAGCAGCCCCGTTTCTTGGGGAATGAAAGATACGCAGTATTTT.

CDR3 coding DNA: TGTGCCACCCAAGTTCCGGGACGGACGTGGGGCGGCTACACCTTC. Protein sequence: CATQVPGRTWGGYTF. This chain joins TRBV28 and TRBJ1-2; possibly TRBD1 for D (5 bases). Deletions cut 10 bases from V and 8 bases from J, with 26 bases between. The CDR3 is 15 amino acids. From germline, CDR1 is MDHEN and CDR2 SYDVKM.

The J gene is TRBJ1-2, the V gene TRBV2; TRBD1 aligns across 9 bases. The V and J ends lost 7 bases and 3 bases, in that order; junction bases with no gene match: 9. Germline CDR1 SNHLY, CDR2 FYNNEI. The CDR3 has 15 residues. CDR3 in amino acids: CASTRDRASHYGYTF. In nucleotides, the CDR3 is TGTGCCAGCACCCGGGACAGGGCATCCCACTATGGCTACACCTTC.

The V and J genes are TRBV7-6 and TRBJ1-2; 9 nucleotides line up with TRBD1. This CDR3 contains 16 residues. Looked up from germline, CDR1 is SGHVS and CDR2 is FNYEAQ. The J segment lost 4 bases and the V segment lost 1 base, leaving 7 bases of the junction unmatched. CDR3 in amino acids: CASSLGGTGSGYGYTF. DNA of the CDR3: TGTGCCAGCAGCTTAGGTGGGACAGGGTCGGGCTATGGCTACACCTTC. Complete variable domain (other parts from reference TRBV7-6 and TRBJ1-2): GAGVSQSPRYKVTKRGQDVALRCDPISGHVSLYWYRQALGQGPEFLTYFNYEAQQDKSGLPNDRFSAERPEGSISTLTIQRTEQRDSAMYRCASSLGGTGSGYGYTFGSGTRLTVV.

The V gene is TRBV12-3 or TRBV12-4, the J gene TRBJ2-5; no definite D call. The CDR3 spans 11 residues. Trimming stripped 3 bases from V and 7 bases from J, with 6 bases between. The CDR3: CASSLGWTQYF. The CDR3 region has the DNA TGTGCCAGCAGTTTGGGCTGGACCCAGTACTTC.

The gene calls are TRBV6-2 or TRBV6-3 and TRBJ2-2; weak D call: TRBD1 (5 bases). Trimming removed 2 bases at V and 0 bases at J, with 7 bases between. This CDR3 is built from 15 residues. In germline, CDR1 is MNHEY, CDR2 SVGEGT. The CDR3, as DNA: TGTGCCAGCAGTTACCGGACACCGAACACCGGGGAGCTGTTTTTT. Translating it yields CASSYRTPNTGELFF.